This TCR beta chain was captured by sequencing in a study of cytomegalovirus exposure and HLA in healthy donors. Study context: Across more than 350 genotyped donors, roughly 85% landed in the Caucasian-associated ancestry cluster. Study outcomes and limitations: Accurate HLA-A and HLA-B prediction from TCR beta sequences was reported for most subjects. Among CMV-associated TCR beta chains, most appeared HLA-restricted in a later analysis. In an earlier analysis, productive rearrangement rates for most beta V segments clustered near 87% or 30%.

With respect to this clone: Its target is not known.

Use of 60 Vbeta and 13 Jbeta primers characterized the PCR. Profiling relied on immunoSEQ multiplex PCR, and the TCRdb table lists in-frame clones only, not all of them. The sample has roughly 200,000 clones, about 80% seen once; the top ten hold roughly 3.6%. The source is a woman aged 60-75 years in good health and CMV-seropositive. Sequencing was done on a sample of PBMCs.

The CDR3 nucleotides are TGTGCCAGCAGCCTATATCCCGGGACTAGAACCGCCGATGAGCAGTTCTTC. Encoded protein: CASSLYPGTRTADEQFF. The rearrangement joins TRBV7-6 to TRBJ2-1; 8 bases map to TRBD2. The CDR3 consists of 17 residues. Germline CDR1 and CDR2: SGHVS and FNYEAQ. V lost 5 bases to trimming and J lost 8 bases; unmatched junction nucleotides: 17.